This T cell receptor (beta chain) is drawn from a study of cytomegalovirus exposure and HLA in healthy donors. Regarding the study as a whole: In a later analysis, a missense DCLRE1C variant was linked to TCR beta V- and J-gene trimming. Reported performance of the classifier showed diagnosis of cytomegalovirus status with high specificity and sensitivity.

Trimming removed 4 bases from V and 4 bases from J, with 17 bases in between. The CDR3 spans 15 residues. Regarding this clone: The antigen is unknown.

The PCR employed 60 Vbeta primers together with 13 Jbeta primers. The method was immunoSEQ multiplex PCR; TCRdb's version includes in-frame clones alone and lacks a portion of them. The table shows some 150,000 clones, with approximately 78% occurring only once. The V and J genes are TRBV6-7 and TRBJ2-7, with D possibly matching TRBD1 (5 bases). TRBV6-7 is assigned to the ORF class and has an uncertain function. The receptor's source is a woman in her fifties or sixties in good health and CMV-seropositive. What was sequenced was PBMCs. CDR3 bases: TGTGCCAGCAGTTTCCCCCGCGAGACAGTGTACGAGCAGTACTTC. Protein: CASSFPRETVYEQYF.